This TCR beta chain appears in the sequencing data of a study of blood T cell repertoires in COVID-19. Study background: Specimens from acute and convalescent COVID-19 originated in the United States, Italy and Spain. PBMCs, B-cell-depleted T cells, or T cells were the source of the cDNA or gDNA that made up the material.

Original handling: For nucleated cells, counts were estimated from reference gene primer amplification. Clones were sequenced by immunoSEQ multiplex PCR, and TCRdb holds only the in-frame ones, with some missing. V and J calls and clone size come straight from that table; D and trimming were deduced from the DNA. The profile covers around 250,000 clones, with roughly 90% appearing a single time and less than 3% taken by the ten largest. The TCR originated in a woman aged 25 to 39 with active or convalescent COVID-19. Material: peripheral blood.

The CDR3 spells CASISPPLRVDNSPLHF. CDR3 DNA: TGTGCCAGTATATCACCCCCCCTCCGGGTAGACAATTCACCCCTCCACTTT. The genes are TRBV19 and TRBJ1-6; D unresolved. Trimming removed 7 bases from V and 7 bases from J, with 23 bases in between. Germline CDR1 is LNHDA and CDR2 is SQIVND (reference sequence). The length of the CDR3 is 17 residues.